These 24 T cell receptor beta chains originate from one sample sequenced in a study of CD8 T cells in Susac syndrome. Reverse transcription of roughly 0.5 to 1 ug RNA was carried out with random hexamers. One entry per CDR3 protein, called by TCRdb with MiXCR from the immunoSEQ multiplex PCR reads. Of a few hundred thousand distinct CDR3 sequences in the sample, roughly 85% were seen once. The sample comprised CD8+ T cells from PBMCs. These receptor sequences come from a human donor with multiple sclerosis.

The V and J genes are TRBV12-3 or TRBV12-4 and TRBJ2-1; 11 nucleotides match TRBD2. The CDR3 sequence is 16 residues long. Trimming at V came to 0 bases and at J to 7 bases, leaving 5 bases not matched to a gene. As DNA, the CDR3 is TGTGCCAGCAGTTTAGCCGGACTAGCGGGCCAGAATGAGCAGTTCTTC. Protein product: CASSLAGLAGQNEQFF.

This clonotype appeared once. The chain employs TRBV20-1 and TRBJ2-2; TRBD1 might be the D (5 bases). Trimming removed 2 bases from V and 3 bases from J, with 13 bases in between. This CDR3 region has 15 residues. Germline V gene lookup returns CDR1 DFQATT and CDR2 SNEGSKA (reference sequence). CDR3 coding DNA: TGCAGTGCTAGACCCCCACAGGTTGACACCGGGGAGCTGTTTTTT. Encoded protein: CSARPPQVDTGELFF.

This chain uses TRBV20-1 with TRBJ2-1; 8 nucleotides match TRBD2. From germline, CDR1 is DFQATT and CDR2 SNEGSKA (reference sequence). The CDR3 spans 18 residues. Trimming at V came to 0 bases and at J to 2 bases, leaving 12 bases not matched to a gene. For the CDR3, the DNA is TGCAGTGCTAGAGATCCCTTTGGTAGCGGGGCTGCCTACAATGAGCAGTTCTTC. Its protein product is CSARDPFGSGAAYNEQFF.

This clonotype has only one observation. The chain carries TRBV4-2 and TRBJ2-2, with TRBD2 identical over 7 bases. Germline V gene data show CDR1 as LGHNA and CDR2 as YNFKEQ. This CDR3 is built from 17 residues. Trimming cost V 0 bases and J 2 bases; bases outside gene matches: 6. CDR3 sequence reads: CASSQDSGLDNTGELFF. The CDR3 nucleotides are TGTGCCAGCAGCCAAGATTCCGGACTAGATAACACCGGGGAGCTGTTTTTT.

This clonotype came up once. The CDR3 sequence is CASSPWLDSKTTIYF. CDR3 coding DNA: TGTGCCAGCAGTCCCTGGCTGGACAGTAAGACCACCATATATTTT. The genes are TRBV28 and TRBJ1-3, with a tentative D call TRBD1 (6 bases). CDR3 length: 15 residues. CDR1 is MDHEN and CDR2 is SYDVKM in the germline V gene. V was pared by 5 bases and J by 9 bases, with 20 bases between.

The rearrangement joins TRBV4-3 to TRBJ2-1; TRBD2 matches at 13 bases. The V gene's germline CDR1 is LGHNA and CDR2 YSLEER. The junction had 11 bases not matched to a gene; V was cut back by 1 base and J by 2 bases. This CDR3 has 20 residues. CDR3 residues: CASSQVLGALAGGPYNEQFF. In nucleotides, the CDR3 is TGCGCCAGCAGCCAAGTTTTAGGCGCACTAGCGGGAGGGCCCTACAATGAGCAGTTCTTC.

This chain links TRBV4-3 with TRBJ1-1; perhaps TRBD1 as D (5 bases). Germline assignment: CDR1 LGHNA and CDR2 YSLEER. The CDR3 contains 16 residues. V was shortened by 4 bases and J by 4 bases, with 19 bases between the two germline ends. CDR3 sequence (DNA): TGCGCCAGCAGCCGAACCCCCAGCCGGGGCGGCACTGAAGCTTTCTTT. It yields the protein CASSRTPSRGGTEAFF.

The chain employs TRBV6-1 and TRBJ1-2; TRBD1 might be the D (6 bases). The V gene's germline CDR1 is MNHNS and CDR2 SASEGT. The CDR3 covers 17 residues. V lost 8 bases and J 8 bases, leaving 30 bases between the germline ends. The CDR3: CASYRPGDGRWLSGYTF. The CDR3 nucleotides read TGTGCCAGCTACCGCCCAGGGGACGGGCGGTGGTTATCGGGCTACACCTTC.

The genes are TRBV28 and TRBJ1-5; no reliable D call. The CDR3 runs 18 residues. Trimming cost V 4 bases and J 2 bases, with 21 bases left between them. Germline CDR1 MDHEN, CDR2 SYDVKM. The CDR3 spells CASSSGPKEGTGNQPQHF. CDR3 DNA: TGTGCCAGCAGTTCCGGGCCAAAGGAGGGAACTGGCAATCAGCCCCAGCATTTT.

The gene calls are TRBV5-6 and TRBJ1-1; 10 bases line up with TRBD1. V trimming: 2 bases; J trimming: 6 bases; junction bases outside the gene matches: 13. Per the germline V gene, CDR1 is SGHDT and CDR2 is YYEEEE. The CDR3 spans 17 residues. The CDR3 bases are TGTGCCAGCAGCTTCGGGATTAATGGACAGGGGGAGGCTGAAGCTTTCTTT. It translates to CASSFGINGQGEAEAFF. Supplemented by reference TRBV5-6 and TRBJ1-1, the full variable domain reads DAGVTQSPTHLIKTRGQQVTLRCSPKSGHDTVSWYQQALGQGPQFIFQYYEEEERQRGNFPDRFSGHQFPNYSSELNVNALLLGDSALYLCASSFGINGQGEAEAFFGQGTRLTVV.

The CDR3 protein is CASSPGRDRNTNEQFF. CDR3 in DNA: TGTGCCAGCAGCCCCGGCCGGGACAGAAACACCAATGAGCAGTTCTTC. The gene calls are TRBV5-6 and TRBJ2-1; 7 bases are a match to TRBD1. The CDR3 loop spans 16 amino acids. The germline V gene encodes CDR1 SGHDT and CDR2 YYEEEE. Trimming removed 4 bases from V and 6 bases from J; junction bases left unmatched: 13.

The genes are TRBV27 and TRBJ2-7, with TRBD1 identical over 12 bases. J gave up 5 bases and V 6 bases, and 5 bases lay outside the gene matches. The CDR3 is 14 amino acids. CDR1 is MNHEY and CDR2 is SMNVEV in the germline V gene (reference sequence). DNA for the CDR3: TGTGCCAGCAGCGTCGGGACAGGGGGCCACGAGCAGTACTTC. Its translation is CASSVGTGGHEQYF.

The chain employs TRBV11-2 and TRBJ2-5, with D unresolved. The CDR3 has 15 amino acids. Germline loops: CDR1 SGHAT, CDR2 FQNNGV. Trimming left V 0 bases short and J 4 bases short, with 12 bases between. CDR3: CASSLDLSPAETQYF. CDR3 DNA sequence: TGTGCCAGCAGCTTAGATCTAAGTCCCGCAGAGACCCAGTACTTC.

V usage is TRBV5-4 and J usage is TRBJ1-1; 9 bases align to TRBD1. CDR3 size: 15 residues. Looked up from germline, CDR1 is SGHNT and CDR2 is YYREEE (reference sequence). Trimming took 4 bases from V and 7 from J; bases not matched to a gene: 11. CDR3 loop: CASSAWTGERVEAFF. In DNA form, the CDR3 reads TGTGCCAGCAGCGCCTGGACAGGGGAAAGGGTTGAAGCTTTCTTT.

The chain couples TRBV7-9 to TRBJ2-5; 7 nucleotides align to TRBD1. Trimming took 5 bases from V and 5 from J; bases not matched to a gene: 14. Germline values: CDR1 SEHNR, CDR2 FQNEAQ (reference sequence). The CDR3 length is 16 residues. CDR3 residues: CASSPATGPWRETQYF. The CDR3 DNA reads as TGTGCCAGCAGCCCCGCGACAGGGCCCTGGAGGGAGACCCAGTACTTC.

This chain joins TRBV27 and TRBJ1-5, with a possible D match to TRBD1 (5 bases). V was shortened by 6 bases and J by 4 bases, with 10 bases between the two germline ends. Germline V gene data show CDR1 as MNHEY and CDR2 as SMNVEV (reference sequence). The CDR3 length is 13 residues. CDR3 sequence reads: CASSWAGNQPQHF. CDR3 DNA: TGTGCCAGCAGCTGGGCAGGGAATCAGCCCCAGCATTTT.

The DNA for the CDR3 is TGTGCCAGCAGTCGCCCCGGGGAGTTCTCCTACGAGCAGTACTTC. Encoded protein: CASSRPGEFSYEQYF. The chain joins TRBV28 to TRBJ2-7, with a weak D call TRBD2 (5 bases). The germline gives CDR1 MDHEN, CDR2 SYDVKM. The V and J ends lost 5 bases and 0 bases respectively, with 14 bases between them. The CDR3 covers 15 residues.

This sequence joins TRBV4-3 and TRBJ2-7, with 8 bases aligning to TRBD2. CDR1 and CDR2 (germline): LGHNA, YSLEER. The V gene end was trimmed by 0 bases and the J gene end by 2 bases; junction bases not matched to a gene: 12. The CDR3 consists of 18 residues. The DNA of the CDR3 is TGCGCCAGCAGCCAAGATAGGGATGGACTAGCTTCAACCTACGAGCAGTACTTC. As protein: CASSQDRDGLASTYEQYF.

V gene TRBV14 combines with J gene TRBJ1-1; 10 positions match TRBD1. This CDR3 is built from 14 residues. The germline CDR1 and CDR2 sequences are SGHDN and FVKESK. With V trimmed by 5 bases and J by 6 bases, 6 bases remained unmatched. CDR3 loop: CASSGGQGFPEAFF. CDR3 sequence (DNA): TGTGCCAGCAGCGGGGGACAGGGGTTCCCTGAAGCTTTCTTT.

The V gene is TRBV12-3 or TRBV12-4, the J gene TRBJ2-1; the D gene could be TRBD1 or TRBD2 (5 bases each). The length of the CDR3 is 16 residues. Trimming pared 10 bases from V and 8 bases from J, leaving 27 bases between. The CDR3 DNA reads TGTGCCACCAGCATTACGCGGACGGTGGGGGAACATGAGCAGTTCTTC. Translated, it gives CATSITRTVGEHEQFF.

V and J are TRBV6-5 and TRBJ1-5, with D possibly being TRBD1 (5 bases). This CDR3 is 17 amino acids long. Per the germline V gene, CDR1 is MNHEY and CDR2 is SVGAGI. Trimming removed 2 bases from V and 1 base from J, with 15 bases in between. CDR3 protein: CASSYDQVGVSNQPQHF. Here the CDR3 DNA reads TGTGCCAGCAGTTACGACCAGGTGGGGGTCAGCAATCAGCCCCAGCATTTT.

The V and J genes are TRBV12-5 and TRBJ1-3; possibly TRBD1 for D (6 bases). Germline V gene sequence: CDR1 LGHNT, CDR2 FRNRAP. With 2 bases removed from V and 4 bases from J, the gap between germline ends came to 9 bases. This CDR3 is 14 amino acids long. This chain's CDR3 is CASGLPGQGNTIYF. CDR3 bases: TGTGCTAGTGGTTTGCCCGGACAGGGAAACACCATATATTTT.

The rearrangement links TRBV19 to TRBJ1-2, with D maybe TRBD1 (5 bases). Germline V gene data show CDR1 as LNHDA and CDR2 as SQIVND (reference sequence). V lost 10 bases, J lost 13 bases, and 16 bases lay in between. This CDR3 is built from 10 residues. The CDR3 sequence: CAIPGTGGTF. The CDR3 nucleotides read TGTGCCATCCCAGGAACGGGGGGCACCTTC.

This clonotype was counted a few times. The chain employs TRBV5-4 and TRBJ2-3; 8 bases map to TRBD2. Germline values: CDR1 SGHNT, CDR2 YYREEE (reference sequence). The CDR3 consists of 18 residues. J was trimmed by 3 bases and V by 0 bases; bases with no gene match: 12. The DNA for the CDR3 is TGTGCCAGCAGCTTGGTACTAGCGGCCCTTAGCGATACAGATACGCAGTATTTT. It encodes CASSLVLAALSDTDTQYF.